This T cell receptor beta chain was captured in a study of vaccination and CD4 T cells after COVID-19. Scientists ran DNA taken from cultured CD4+ T cells through the Oncomine TCR Beta short-read assay for sequencing. TCRdb re-derived calls from the PCR reads in MiXCR, one entry per CDR3 protein. The table shows tens of thousands of distinct CDR3 sequences, with 36% occurring only once. This clonotype appeared a few times. Its specificity is not known. The time point was: late sampling 161 to 241 days after vaccination in a few convalescent patients. Stated treatment: approximately 9-day PBMC culture with coronavirus spike peptide pools or control peptides (ViraFEST assay). This CDR3 comprises 20 residues. The germline CDR1 and CDR2 sequences are LNHDA and SQIVND (reference sequence). J gave up 0 bases and V 4 bases, and 13 bases lay outside the gene matches.

The rearrangement joins TRBV19 to TRBJ2-5; 14 bases match TRBD2. Here the sequenced sample was CD4+ T cells from blood, cultured in vitro, taken about 7 months after SARS-CoV-2 vaccination. This TCR was recovered from a human donor who had recovered from COVID-19. CDR3 in DNA: TGTGCCAGTAGTACCGTCCTGGGACTAGCGGGAGAGGGGGACCAAGAGACCCAGTACTTC. Its protein is CASSTVLGLAGEGDQETQYF.